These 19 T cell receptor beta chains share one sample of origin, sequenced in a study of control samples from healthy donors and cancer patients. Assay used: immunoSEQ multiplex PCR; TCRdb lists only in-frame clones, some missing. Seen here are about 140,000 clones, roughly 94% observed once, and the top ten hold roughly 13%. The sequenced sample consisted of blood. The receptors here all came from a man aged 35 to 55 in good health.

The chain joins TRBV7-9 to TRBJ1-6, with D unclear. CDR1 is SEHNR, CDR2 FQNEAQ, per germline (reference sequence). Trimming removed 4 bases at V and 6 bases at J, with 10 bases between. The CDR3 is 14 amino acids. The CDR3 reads CASSSDLGNSPLHF. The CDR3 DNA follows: TGTGCCAGCAGCTCGGATCTAGGTAATTCACCCCTCCACTTT. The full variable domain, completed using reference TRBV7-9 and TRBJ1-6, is DTGVSQNPRHKITKRGQNVTFRCDPISEHNRLYWYRQTLGQGPEFLTYFQNEAQLEKSRLLSDRFSAERPKGSFSTLEIQRTEQGDSAMYLCASSSDLGNSPLHFGNGTRLTVT.

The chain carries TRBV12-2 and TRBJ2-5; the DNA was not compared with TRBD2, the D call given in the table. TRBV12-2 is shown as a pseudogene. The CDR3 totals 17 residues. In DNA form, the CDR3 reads TGTGCAAGTCGCCCATCCAGAGGACTAGCTCCGTGGGAGACCCAGTACTTC. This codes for CASRPSRGLAPWETQYF.

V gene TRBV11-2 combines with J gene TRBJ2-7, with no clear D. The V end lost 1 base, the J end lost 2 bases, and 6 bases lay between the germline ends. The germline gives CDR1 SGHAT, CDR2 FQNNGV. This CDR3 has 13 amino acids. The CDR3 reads CASSLGGPYEQYF. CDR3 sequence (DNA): TGTGCCAGCAGCTTAGGAGGACCCTACGAGCAGTACTTC.

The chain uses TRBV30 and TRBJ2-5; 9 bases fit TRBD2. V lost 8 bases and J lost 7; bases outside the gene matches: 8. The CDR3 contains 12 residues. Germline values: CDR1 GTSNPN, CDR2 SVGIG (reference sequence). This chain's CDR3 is CAGGTSFGTQYF. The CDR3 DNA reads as TGTGCCGGTGGGACTAGCTTTGGGACCCAGTACTTC.

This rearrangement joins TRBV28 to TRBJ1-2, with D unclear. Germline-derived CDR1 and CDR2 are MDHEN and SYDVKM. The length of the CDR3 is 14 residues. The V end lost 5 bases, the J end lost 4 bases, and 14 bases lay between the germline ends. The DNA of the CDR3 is TGTGCCAGCAGTGTGACGCCGGGATCCTATGGCTACACCTTC. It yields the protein CASSVTPGSYGYTF.

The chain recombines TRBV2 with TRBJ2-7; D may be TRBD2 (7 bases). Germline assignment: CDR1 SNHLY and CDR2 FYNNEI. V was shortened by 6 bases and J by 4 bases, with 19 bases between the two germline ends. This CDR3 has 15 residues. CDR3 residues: CASSVDGGLNYEQYF. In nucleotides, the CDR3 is TGTGCCAGCAGCGTAGACGGGGGGCTAAATTACGAGCAGTACTTC.

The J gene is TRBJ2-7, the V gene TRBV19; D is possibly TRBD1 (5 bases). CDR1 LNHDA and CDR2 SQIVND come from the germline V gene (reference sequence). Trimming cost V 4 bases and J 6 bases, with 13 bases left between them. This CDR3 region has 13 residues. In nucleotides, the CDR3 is TGTGCCAGTAGTAGATCAAGGGGTGGCGAGCAGTACTTC. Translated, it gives CASSRSRGGEQYF.

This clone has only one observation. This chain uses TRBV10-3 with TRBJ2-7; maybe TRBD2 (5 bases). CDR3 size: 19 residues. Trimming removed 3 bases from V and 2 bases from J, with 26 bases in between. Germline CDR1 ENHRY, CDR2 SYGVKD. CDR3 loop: CAISDWSLRGPSITYEQYF. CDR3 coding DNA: TGTGCCATCAGTGATTGGTCACTCCGAGGGCCCAGCATCACCTACGAGCAGTACTTC.

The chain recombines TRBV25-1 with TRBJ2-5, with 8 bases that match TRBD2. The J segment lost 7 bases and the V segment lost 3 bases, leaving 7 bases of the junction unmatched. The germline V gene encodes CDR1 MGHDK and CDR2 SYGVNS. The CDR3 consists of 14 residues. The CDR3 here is CASSDPGLAGTQYF. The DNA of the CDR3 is TGTGCCAGCAGTGATCCCGGACTAGCCGGGACCCAGTACTTC.

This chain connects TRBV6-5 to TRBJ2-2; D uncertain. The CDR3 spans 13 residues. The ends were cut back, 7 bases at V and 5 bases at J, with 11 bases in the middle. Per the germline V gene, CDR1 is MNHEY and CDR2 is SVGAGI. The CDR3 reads CASKGQVTGELFF. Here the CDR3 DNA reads TGTGCCAGCAAAGGTCAGGTGACCGGGGAGCTGTTTTTT.

The CDR3 nucleotides are TGTGCCAGCAGCCAAGATCGTCAGGTGGCCCGCCGGACATCTGGGGCCAACGTCCTGACTTTC. Amino acids: CASSQDRQVARRTSGANVLTF. The chain carries TRBV4-2 and TRBJ2-6, with D tentatively TRBD1 (5 bases). This CDR3 is 21 amino acids long. V was clipped by 0 bases and J by 1 base, with 22 bases between them. The V gene's germline CDR1 is LGHNA and CDR2 YNFKEQ.

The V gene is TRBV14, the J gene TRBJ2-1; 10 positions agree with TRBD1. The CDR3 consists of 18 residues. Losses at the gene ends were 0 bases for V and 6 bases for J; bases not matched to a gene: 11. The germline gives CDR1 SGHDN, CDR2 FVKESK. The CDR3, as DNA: TGTGCCAGCAGCCAAGACGAGCGCTGGGACAGGGGAGTCAATGAGCAGTTCTTC. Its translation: CASSQDERWDRGVNEQFF.

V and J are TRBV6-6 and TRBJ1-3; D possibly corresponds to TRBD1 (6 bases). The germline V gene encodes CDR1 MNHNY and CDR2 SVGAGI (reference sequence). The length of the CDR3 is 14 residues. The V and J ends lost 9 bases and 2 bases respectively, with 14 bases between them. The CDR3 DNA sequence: TGTGCCAGTAAACAGGGAAAGACTGGAAACACCATATATTTT. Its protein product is CASKQGKTGNTIYF.

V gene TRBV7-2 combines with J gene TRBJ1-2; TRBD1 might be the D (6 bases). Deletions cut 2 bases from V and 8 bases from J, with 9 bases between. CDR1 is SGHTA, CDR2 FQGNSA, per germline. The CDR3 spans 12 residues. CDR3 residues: CASSLQGYGYTF. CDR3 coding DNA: TGTGCCAGCAGCTTACAGGGGTACGGCTACACCTTC. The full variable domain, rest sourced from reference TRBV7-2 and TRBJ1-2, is GAGVSQSPSNKVTEKGKDVELRCDPISGHTALYWYRQSLGQGLEFLIYFQGNSAPDKSGLPSDRFSAERTGGSVSTLTIQRTQQEDSAVYLCASSLQGYGYTFGSGTRLTVV.

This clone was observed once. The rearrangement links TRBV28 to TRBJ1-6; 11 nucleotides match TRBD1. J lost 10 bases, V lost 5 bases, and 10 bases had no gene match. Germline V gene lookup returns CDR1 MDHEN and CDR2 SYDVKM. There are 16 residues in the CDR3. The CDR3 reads CASSGLYGTGGSPLHF. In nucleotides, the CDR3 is TGTGCCAGCAGTGGGCTCTACGGGACAGGGGGATCACCCCTCCACTTT.

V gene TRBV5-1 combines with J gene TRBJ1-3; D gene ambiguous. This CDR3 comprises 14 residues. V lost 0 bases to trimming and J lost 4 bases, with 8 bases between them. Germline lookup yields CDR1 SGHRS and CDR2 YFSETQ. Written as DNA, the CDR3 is TGCGCCAGCAGCTTGGGAGGCGAGGGAAACACCATATATTTT. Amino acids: CASSLGGEGNTIYF.

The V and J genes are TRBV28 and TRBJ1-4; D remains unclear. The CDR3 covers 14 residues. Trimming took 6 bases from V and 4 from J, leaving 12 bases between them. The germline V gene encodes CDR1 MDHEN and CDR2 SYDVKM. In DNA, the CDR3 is TGTGCCAGCAGCTCCCCACGGTTTAATGAAAAACTGTTTTTT. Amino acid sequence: CASSSPRFNEKLFF.

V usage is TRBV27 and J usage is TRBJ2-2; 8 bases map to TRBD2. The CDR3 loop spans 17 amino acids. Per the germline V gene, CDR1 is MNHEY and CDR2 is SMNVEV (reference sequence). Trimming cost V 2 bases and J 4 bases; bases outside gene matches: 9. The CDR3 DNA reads TGTGCCAGCAGTTTACCCGGGCTCAGCGGGAGCACCGGGGAGCTGTTTTTT. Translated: CASSLPGLSGSTGELFF.

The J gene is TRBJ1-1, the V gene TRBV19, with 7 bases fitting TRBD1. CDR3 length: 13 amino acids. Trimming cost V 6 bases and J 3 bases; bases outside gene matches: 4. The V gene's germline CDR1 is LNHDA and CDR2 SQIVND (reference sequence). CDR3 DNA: TGTGCCAGTAGACAACAGGGGTACACTGAAGCTTTCTTT. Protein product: CASRQQGYTEAFF.